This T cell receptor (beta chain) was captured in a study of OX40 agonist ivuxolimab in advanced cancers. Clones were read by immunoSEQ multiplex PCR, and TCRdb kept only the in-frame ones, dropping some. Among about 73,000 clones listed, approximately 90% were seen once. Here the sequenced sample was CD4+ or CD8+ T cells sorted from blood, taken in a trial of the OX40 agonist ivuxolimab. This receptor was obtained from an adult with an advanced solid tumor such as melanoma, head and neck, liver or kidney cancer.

DNA of the CDR3: TGTGCCAGCTCACCAGACAGGTCTGGAAACACCATATATTTT. The encoded protein is CASSPDRSGNTIYF. The V call is TRBV18, the J call TRBJ1-3, with D maybe TRBD1 (6 bases). The V and J ends lost 2 bases and 1 base respectively, with 6 bases between them. CDR1 and CDR2 from the germline V gene are KGHSH and LQKENI. The CDR3 spans 14 residues.